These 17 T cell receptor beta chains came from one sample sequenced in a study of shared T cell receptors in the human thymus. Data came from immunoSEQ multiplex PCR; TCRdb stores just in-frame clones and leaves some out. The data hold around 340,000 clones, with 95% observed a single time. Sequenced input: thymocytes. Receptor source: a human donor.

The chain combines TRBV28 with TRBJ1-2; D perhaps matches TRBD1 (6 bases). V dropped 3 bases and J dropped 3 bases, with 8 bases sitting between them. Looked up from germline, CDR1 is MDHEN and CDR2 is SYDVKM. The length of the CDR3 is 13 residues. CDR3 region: CASSFPGDYGYTF. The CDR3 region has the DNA TGTGCCAGCAGTTTCCCAGGGGACTATGGCTACACCTTC.

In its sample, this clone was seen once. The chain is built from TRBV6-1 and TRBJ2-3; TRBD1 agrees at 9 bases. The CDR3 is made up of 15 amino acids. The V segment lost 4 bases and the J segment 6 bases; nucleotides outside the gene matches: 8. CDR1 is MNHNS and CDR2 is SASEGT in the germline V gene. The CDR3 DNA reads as TGTGCCAGCAGTGTTTGGGACAGGGAGTCGGATACGCAGTATTTT. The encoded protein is CASSVWDRESDTQYF.

CDR3 nucleotides: TGTGCCAGCAGTTTTGGGCTAGCCTGCTCCTACAATGAGCAGTTCTTC. It encodes CASSFGLACSYNEQFF. J is TRBJ2-1 and V is TRBV28; TRBD2 is a possible D gene (5 bases). Trimming pared 3 bases from V and 0 bases from J, leaving 12 bases between. This CDR3 spans 16 amino acids. Germline CDR1 is MDHEN and CDR2 is SYDVKM.

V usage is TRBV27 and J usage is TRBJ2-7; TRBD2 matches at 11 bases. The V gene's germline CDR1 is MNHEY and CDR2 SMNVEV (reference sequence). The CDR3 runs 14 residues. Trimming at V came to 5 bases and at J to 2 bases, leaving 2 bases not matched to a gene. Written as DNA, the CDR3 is TGTGCCAGCAGTCGTAGCGGGAGGGCCTACGAGCAGTACTTC. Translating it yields CASSRSGRAYEQYF.

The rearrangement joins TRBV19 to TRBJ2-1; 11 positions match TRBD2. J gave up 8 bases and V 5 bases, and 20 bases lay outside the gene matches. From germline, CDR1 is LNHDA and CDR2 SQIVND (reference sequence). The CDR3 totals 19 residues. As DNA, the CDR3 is TGTGCCAGTAGTCCACCGGGACTAGCGGAGGGAACCACCGGGGATGAGCAGTTCTTC. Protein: CASSPPGLAEGTTGDEQFF.

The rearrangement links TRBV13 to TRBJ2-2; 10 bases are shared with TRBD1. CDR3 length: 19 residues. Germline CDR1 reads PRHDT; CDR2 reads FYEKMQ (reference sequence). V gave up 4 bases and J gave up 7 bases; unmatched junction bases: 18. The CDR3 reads CASSSTTTLDRGLNGELFF. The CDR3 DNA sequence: TGTGCCAGCAGCTCCACTACGACTTTAGACAGGGGGCTCAACGGGGAGCTGTTTTTT.

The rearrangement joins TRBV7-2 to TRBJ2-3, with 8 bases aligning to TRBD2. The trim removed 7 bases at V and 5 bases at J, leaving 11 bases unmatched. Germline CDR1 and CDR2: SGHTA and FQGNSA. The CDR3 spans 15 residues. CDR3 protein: CASTPWRGDRDTQYF. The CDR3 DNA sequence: TGTGCCAGCACCCCGTGGCGGGGGGATCGAGATACGCAGTATTTT.

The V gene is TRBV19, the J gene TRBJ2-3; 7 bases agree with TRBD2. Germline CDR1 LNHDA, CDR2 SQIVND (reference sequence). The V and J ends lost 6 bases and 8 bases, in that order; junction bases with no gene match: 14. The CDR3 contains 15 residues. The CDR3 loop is CASSLTLAVKGTQYF. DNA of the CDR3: TGTGCCAGTAGCCTGACGCTAGCGGTTAAGGGTACGCAGTATTTT.

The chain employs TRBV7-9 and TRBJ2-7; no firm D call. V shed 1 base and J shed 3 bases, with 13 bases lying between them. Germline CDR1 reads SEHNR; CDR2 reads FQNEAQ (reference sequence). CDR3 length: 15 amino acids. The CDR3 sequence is CASSLEGSAVYEQYF. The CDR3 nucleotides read TGTGCCAGCAGCTTAGAAGGGTCTGCGGTCTACGAGCAGTACTTC. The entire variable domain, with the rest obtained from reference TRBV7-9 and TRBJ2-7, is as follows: DTGVSQNPRHKITKRGQNVTFRCDPISEHNRLYWYRQTLGQGPEFLTYFQNEAQLEKSRLLSDRFSAERPKGSFSTLEIQRTEQGDSAMYLCASSLEGSAVYEQYFGPGTRLTVT.

CDR3 nucleotide sequence: TGTGCCACCAGCAGAGGAAGGGACAATCAGCCCCAGCATTTT. Translation gives CATSRGRDNQPQHF. The chain carries TRBV15 and TRBJ1-5, with D unclear. Germline loops: CDR1 LNHNV, CDR2 YYDKDF (reference sequence). Trimming took off 1 base at V and 3 bases at J, with 7 bases between the two ends. The CDR3 sequence is 14 residues long.

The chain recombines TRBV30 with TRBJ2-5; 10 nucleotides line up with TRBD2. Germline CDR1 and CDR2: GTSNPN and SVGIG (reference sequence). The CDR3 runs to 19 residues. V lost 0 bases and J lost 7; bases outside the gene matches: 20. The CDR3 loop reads CAWSVRTSGDFTFPRTQYF. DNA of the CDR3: TGTGCCTGGAGTGTAAGGACTAGCGGCGATTTTACCTTCCCAAGGACCCAGTACTTC.

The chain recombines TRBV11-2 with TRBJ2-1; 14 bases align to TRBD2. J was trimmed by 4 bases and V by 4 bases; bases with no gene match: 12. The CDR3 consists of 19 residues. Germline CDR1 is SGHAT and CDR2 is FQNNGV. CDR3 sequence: CASSCSGLAGDLGYNEQFF. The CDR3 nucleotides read TGTGCCAGCAGCTGCTCGGGACTAGCGGGAGATCTGGGATACAATGAGCAGTTCTTC.

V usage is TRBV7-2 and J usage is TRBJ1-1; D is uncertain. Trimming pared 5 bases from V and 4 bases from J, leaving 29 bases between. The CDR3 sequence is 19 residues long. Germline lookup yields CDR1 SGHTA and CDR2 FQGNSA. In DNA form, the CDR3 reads TGTGCCAGCAGCCTTAGAATTGACGCGTACAGCCCCATGCGCACTGAAGCTTTCTTT. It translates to CASSLRIDAYSPMRTEAFF.

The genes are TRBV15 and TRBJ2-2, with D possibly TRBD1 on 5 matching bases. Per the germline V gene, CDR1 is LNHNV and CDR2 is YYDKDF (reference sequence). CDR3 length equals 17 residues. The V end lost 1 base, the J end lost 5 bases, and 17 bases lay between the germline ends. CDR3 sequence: CATSRGAEGVWTGELFF. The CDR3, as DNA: TGTGCCACCAGCAGAGGGGCCGAAGGGGTTTGGACCGGGGAGCTGTTTTTT.

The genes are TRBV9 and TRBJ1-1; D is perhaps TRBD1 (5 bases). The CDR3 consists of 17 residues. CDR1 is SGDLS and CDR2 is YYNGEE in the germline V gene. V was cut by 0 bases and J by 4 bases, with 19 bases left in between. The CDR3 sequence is CASSVEPLRGKGTEAFF. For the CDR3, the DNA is TGTGCCAGCAGCGTAGAACCCCTGAGGGGCAAGGGCACTGAAGCTTTCTTT. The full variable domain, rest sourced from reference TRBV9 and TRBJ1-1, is DSGVTQTPKHLITATGQRVTLRCSPRSGDLSVYWYQQSLDQGLQFLIQYYNGEERAKGNILERFSAQQFPDLHSELNLSSLELGDSALYFCASSVEPLRGKGTEAFFGQGTRLTVV.

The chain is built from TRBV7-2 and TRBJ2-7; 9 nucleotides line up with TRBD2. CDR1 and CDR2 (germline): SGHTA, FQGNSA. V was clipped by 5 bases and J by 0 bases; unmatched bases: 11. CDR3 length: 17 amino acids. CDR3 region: CASSPAGSGGSSYEQYF. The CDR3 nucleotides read TGTGCCAGCAGCCCCGCCGGGAGCGGGGGGAGCTCCTACGAGCAGTACTTC.

CDR3 loop: CASSVGRLTYEQYF. DNA of the CDR3: TGTGCCAGCAGTGTAGGACGACTTACCTACGAGCAGTACTTC. The V and J genes are TRBV27 and TRBJ2-7; no reliable D call. Germline CDR1 MNHEY, CDR2 SMNVEV (reference sequence). V was pared by 5 bases and J by 2 bases, with 13 bases between. The CDR3 runs to 14 residues.